Listed here are 28 T cell receptor beta chains from one sample, sequenced in a study of shared clonotypes between healthy human individuals. TCRdb's copy holds only in-frame clones and misses some; the assay was immunoSEQ multiplex PCR. The sample lists approximately 1,500,000 clones; roughly 96% were seen once. The specimen sequenced was naive CD4+ T cells sorted from blood. Described subset: CD45RA+ positively selected. Receptors originate from a young man in good health.

This chain joins TRBV28 and TRBJ1-1; D is unresolved. V was pared by 1 base and J by 5 bases, with 14 bases between. CDR1 and CDR2 from the germline V gene are MDHEN and SYDVKM. This CDR3 is 15 amino acids long. The CDR3 here is CASSLSGDPRTEAFF. CDR3 nucleotides: TGTGCCAGCAGTTTATCGGGCGACCCAAGGACTGAAGCTTTCTTT. Together with reference TRBV28 and TRBJ1-1, the CDR3 gives the full variable domain: DVKVTQSSRYLVKRTGEKVFLECVQDMDHENMFWYRQDPGLGLRLIYFSYDVKMKEKGDIPEGYSVSREKKERFSLILESASTNQTSMYLCASSLSGDPRTEAFFGQGTRLTVV.

The chain joins TRBV6-4 to TRBJ2-3, with 9 bases that match TRBD1. From germline, CDR1 is MRHNA and CDR2 SNTAGT. With V trimmed by 4 bases and J by 8 bases, 4 bases remained unmatched. The CDR3 totals 13 residues. The CDR3 here is CASSAQGAGTQYF. The DNA of the CDR3 is TGTGCCAGCAGTGCACAGGGGGCGGGTACGCAGTATTTT.

The CDR3 DNA is TGTGCCAGAAGCCAACACTACAGGGGGCCTTTGAACACTGAAGCTTTCTTT. Translating gives CARSQHYRGPLNTEAFF. The chain recombines TRBV5-3 with TRBJ1-1, with TRBD1 matching 9 bases. Being an ORF, TRBV5-3 has a function that is uncertain. With V trimmed by 4 bases and J by 0 bases, 10 bases remained unmatched. The CDR3 contains 17 residues.

The J gene is TRBJ2-6, the V gene TRBV5-1, with D perhaps matching TRBD1 (6 bases). V lost 4 bases and J 1 base, leaving 15 bases between the germline ends. CDR3 length: 17 amino acids. CDR1 SGHRS and CDR2 YFSETQ come from the germline V gene. The DNA of the CDR3 is TGCGCCAGCAGCCCACTACAGGGATTATCTGGGGCCAACGTCCTGACTTTC. It encodes CASSPLQGLSGANVLTF.

The chain has TRBV5-1 and TRBJ1-2, with a weak D call TRBD1 (5 bases). Germline-derived CDR1 and CDR2 are SGHRS and YFSETQ. Trimming left V 4 bases short and J 1 base short, with 17 bases between. CDR3 size: 16 residues. The CDR3 region has the DNA TGCGCCAGCAGCACAAGTGGGGGACCAATTAACTATGGCTACACCTTC. It translates to CASSTSGGPINYGYTF.

The chain carries TRBV5-1 and TRBJ2-2, with TRBD2 matching 9 bases. CDR3 length: 16 amino acids. J was trimmed by 5 bases and V by 0 bases; bases with no gene match: 5. The germline V gene encodes CDR1 SGHRS and CDR2 YFSETQ. CDR3 region: CASSLVPSGTTGELFF. In nucleotides, the CDR3 is TGCGCCAGCAGCTTGGTTCCTAGCGGGACAACCGGGGAGCTGTTTTTT. The complete variable domain, with remaining parts taken from reference TRBV5-1 and TRBJ2-2, reads KAGVTQTPRYLIKTRGQQVTLSCSPISGHRSVSWYQQTPGQGLQFLFEYFSETQRNKGNFPGRFSGRQFSNSRSEMNVSTLELGDSALYLCASSLVPSGTTGELFFGEGSRLTVL.

The chain uses TRBV19 and TRBJ2-3; 7 bases line up with TRBD2. The germline CDR1 and CDR2 sequences are LNHDA and SQIVND (reference sequence). The V and J ends lost 5 bases and 3 bases, in that order; junction bases with no gene match: 8. This CDR3 is built from 15 residues. The CDR3 bases are TGTGCCAGTAGTGTACTAGCGCCGGGAACAGATACGCAGTATTTT. Amino acid sequence: CASSVLAPGTDTQYF. Drawing the rest from reference TRBV19 and TRBJ2-3, the complete variable domain is DGGITQSPKYLFRKEGQNVTLSCEQNLNHDAMYWYRQDPGQGLRLIYYSQIVNDFQKGDIAEGYSVSREKKESFPLTVTSAQKNPTAFYLCASSVLAPGTDTQYFGPGTRLTVL.

J is TRBJ2-6 and V is TRBV13, with 9 bases fitting TRBD2. Losses at the gene ends were 5 bases for V and 4 bases for J; bases not matched to a gene: 9. The germline V gene encodes CDR1 PRHDT and CDR2 FYEKMQ (reference sequence). This CDR3 is built from 17 residues. CDR3 sequence (DNA): TGTGCCAGCAGCCACACTAGCGGGCTAAGAGGGGCCAACGTCCTGACTTTC. Encoded protein: CASSHTSGLRGANVLTF. Full variable domain (rest looked up from reference TRBV13 and TRBJ2-6): AAGVIQSPRHLIKEKRETATLKCYPIPRHDTVYWYQQGPGQDPQFLISFYEKMQSDKGSIPDRFSAQQFSDYHSELNMSSLELGDSALYFCASSHTSGLRGANVLTFGAGSRLTVL.

The V gene is TRBV11-2, the J gene TRBJ1-5; the D is unclear. CDR3 size: 15 residues. V shed 2 bases and J shed 0 bases, with 8 bases lying between them. Germline CDR1 is SGHAT and CDR2 is FQNNGV. The CDR3 sequence is CASSLNPISNQPQHF. DNA for the CDR3: TGTGCCAGCAGCTTAAACCCGATTAGCAATCAGCCCCAGCATTTT.

CDR3 in DNA: TGTGCCAGCAGACCCGGACAGGGTTTTAGGACCCAAGAGACCCAGTACTTC. Its translation is CASRPGQGFRTQETQYF. V and J are TRBV11-2 and TRBJ2-5, with TRBD1 matching over 8 bases. V shed 6 bases, J shed 1 base, and the junction held 13 bases outside the gene matches. The CDR3 consists of 17 residues. Per germline, CDR1 SGHAT and CDR2 FQNNGV.

CDR3 in amino acids: CASSLAAGVTYEQYF. CDR3 DNA sequence: TGCGCCAGCAGCTTGGCGGCGGGAGTGACCTACGAGCAGTACTTC. The chain joins TRBV5-1 to TRBJ2-7; 7 bases align to TRBD2. Germline CDR1 and CDR2: SGHRS and YFSETQ. CDR3 length equals 15 residues. J lost 2 bases, V lost 0 bases, and 5 bases had no gene match.

DNA of the CDR3: TGTGCCAGCTCACCACCGTCCGGACAACCCTACGAGCAGTACTTC. It translates to CASSPPSGQPYEQYF. This chain connects TRBV18 to TRBJ2-7; D may be TRBD1 (5 bases). Germline V gene sequence: CDR1 KGHSH, CDR2 LQKENI. Between the trimmed V and J ends, which lost 0 bases and 2 bases, there was a span of 11 bases. This CDR3 has 15 residues.

The V call is TRBV10-1, the J call TRBJ2-5, with D perhaps matching TRBD1 or TRBD2 (5 bases each). The CDR3 totals 16 residues. V was trimmed by 0 bases and J by 0 bases, leaving 11 bases between them. Germline values: CDR1 WNHNN, CDR2 SYGVQD (reference sequence). For the CDR3, the DNA is TGCGCCAGCAGTGAGTCGCCGGGGCCGTACCAAGAGACCCAGTACTTC. Translation: CASSESPGPYQETQYF.

This clone was seen once. The J gene is TRBJ2-3, the V gene TRBV13, with 8 bases aligning to TRBD2. This CDR3 has 15 residues. V lost 6 bases to trimming and J lost 7 bases; unmatched junction nucleotides: 12. Germline CDR1 PRHDT, CDR2 FYEKMQ (reference sequence). CDR3 sequence reads: CASRISGTYRHTQYF. The CDR3 nucleotides are TGTGCCAGCAGGATTAGCGGGACCTACCGTCATACGCAGTATTTT. The full variable domain, rest sourced from reference TRBV13 and TRBJ2-3, is AAGVIQSPRHLIKEKRETATLKCYPIPRHDTVYWYQQGPGQDPQFLISFYEKMQSDKGSIPDRFSAQQFSDYHSELNMSSLELGDSALYFCASRISGTYRHTQYFGPGTRLTVL.

Comment on this clone: Other DNA sequences in the sample encode the same CDR3. The chain uses TRBV7-3 and TRBJ1-3; TRBD1 matches at 7 bases. The germline V gene encodes CDR1 SGHTA and CDR2 FQGTGA. V lost 6 bases to trimming and J lost 4 bases; unmatched junction nucleotides: 6. This CDR3 spans 14 amino acids. This CDR3 reads CASSSGTAGNTIYF. The DNA of the CDR3 is TGTGCCAGCAGTTCTGGGACAGCGGGAAACACCATATATTTT.

The chain joins TRBV28 to TRBJ1-5, with a possible D match to TRBD1 (6 bases). Trimming left V 8 bases short and J 2 bases short, with 13 bases between. Germline assignment: CDR1 MDHEN and CDR2 SYDVKM. The CDR3 totals 14 residues. The CDR3 reads CASEGGGGNQPQHF. The CDR3 DNA reads as TGTGCCAGCGAAGGGGGGGGTGGCAATCAGCCCCAGCATTTT.

This clone appeared a single time. The gene calls are TRBV7-2 and TRBJ2-2; D is undetermined. V lost 4 bases and J lost 2, with 14 bases in between. In germline, CDR1 is SGHTA, CDR2 FQGNSA. There are 16 residues in the CDR3. In DNA form, the CDR3 reads TGTGCCAGCAGCTACCTTTCGTCCCGTAACACCGGGGAGCTGTTTTTT. This translates into CASSYLSSRNTGELFF.

Regarding this clone: This CDR3 is also generated by other DNA sequences in the sample. The chain uses TRBV9 and TRBJ1-2, with D unresolved. The germline CDR1 and CDR2 sequences are SGDLS and YYNGEE. This CDR3 spans 11 amino acids. The V end lost 0 bases, the J end lost 6 bases, and 3 bases lay between the germline ends. In nucleotides, the CDR3 is TGTGCCAGCAGCGTAGGTAATGGCTACACCTTC. This translates into CASSVGNGYTF.

DNA of the CDR3: TGTGCCAGCAGCCAGGCGGTGGCTCGGGAGACCCAGTACTTC. Amino acids: CASSQAVARETQYF. The chain uses TRBV7-9 and TRBJ2-5; the D is unclear. CDR3 length: 14 residues. Germline assignment: CDR1 SEHNR and CDR2 FQNEAQ (reference sequence). Trimming stripped 5 bases from V and 5 bases from J, with 15 bases between.

The CDR3 nucleotides read TGTGCCAGCAGCTCTCACAGGGGATGGGAGACCCAGTACTTC. Translation: CASSSHRGWETQYF. The chain is built from TRBV14 and TRBJ2-5, with 7 nucleotides matching TRBD1. The length of the CDR3 is 14 residues. V shed 5 bases, J shed 5 bases, and the junction held 8 bases outside the gene matches. Per germline, CDR1 SGHDN and CDR2 FVKESK.

The chain links TRBV6-1 to TRBJ2-7; 8 bases are shared with TRBD2. V shed 6 bases and J 2 bases; nucleotides not matched to a gene: 6. This CDR3 has 14 residues. The germline CDR1 and CDR2 sequences are MNHNS and SASEGT. CDR3 DNA sequence: TGTGCCAGCAGGTCCAGCGGGGGAACCTACGAGCAGTACTTC. Its protein is CASRSSGGTYEQYF.

The CDR3 loop reads CASSLGQVVTNEKLFF. The CDR3 DNA sequence: TGCGCCAGCAGCTTGGGGCAGGTGGTCACTAATGAAAAACTGTTTTTT. The V gene is TRBV5-1, the J gene TRBJ1-4; no firm D call. Germline V lookup: CDR1 SGHRS, CDR2 YFSETQ. The CDR3 totals 16 residues. The ends were cut back, 0 bases at V and 2 bases at J, with 11 bases in the middle.

The chain links TRBV7-2 to TRBJ2-7, with a weak D call TRBD2 (5 bases). The CDR3 sequence is 16 residues long. Germline CDR1 reads SGHTA; CDR2 reads FQGNSA. V shed 4 bases and J shed 9 bases, with 25 bases lying between them. CDR3 DNA: TGTGCCAGCAGCTCTAGCCGGAGTCCCCCCAACCTTTGGCAGTACTTC. The encoded protein is CASSSSRSPPNLWQYF.

For the CDR3, the DNA is TGTGCCAGCTGTGGGGGCGCGGGAGAGACCCAGTACTTC. Its protein product is CASCGGAGETQYF. J is TRBJ2-5 and V is TRBV6-6, with D possibly matching TRBD1 (6 bases). The germline V and J ends were trimmed by 8 bases and 4 bases, with 14 bases remaining between them. There are 13 residues in the CDR3. In germline, CDR1 is MNHNY, CDR2 SVGAGI (reference sequence).

The chain links TRBV18 to TRBJ1-2, with D hard to call. The germline V and J ends were trimmed by 4 bases and 3 bases, with 15 bases remaining between them. This CDR3 spans 15 amino acids. Germline CDR1 KGHSH, CDR2 LQKENI. The CDR3 region is CASSQVSLPDYGYTF. CDR3 nucleotides: TGTGCCAGCTCACAGGTGTCACTTCCTGACTATGGCTACACCTTC.

The V gene is TRBV5-1, the J gene TRBJ1-4; possibly TRBD1 for D (6 bases). The length of the CDR3 is 14 residues. Germline-derived CDR1 and CDR2 are SGHRS and YFSETQ. V gave up 5 bases and J gave up 5 bases, with 13 bases separating them. The CDR3 DNA sequence: TGCGCCAGCAGAGCCGGACAGCCAAATGAAAAACTGTTTTTT. Translated, it gives CASRAGQPNEKLFF.

This sequence joins TRBV18 and TRBJ1-2, with a possible D match to TRBD1 (5 bases). Trimming stripped 2 bases from V and 6 bases from J, with 13 bases between. Germline values: CDR1 KGHSH, CDR2 LQKENI. CDR3 length equals 14 residues. This chain's CDR3 is CASSPRGGTDGYTF. CDR3 DNA sequence: TGTGCCAGCTCACCAAGGGGAGGGACGGATGGCTACACCTTC.

The chain couples TRBV2 to TRBJ1-1; a weak D match, TRBD1 (5 bases). The CDR3 is 13 residues long. V lost 0 bases and J 8 bases, leaving 10 bases between the germline ends. CDR1 and CDR2 (germline): SNHLY, FYNNEI. This CDR3 reads CASSEARGLEAFF. In nucleotides, the CDR3 is TGTGCCAGCAGTGAAGCGCGGGGACTCGAAGCTTTCTTT.